These 8 T cell receptor beta chains share one sample of origin, sequenced in a study of T cells expressing NK-cell markers. TCRdb reprocessed the 5' RACE reads and keeps a single row for each CDR3 protein, giving no DNA. The data show about 400,000 distinct CDR3 sequences, and the top ten clones hold roughly 10%. The specimen was blood T cells: a sorted CD56 or NKG2C T cell subset, CD4+ or CD8+ T cells, or bulk PBMC T cells (not recorded which). These receptors all stem from a woman aged 50 to 60 in good health.

The chain has TRBV5-1 and TRBJ2-1. This CDR3 contains 16 residues. CDR1 and CDR2 (germline): SGHRS, YFSETQ. This CDR3 is CASSWGERVRYNEQFF.

V gene TRBV20-1 combines with J gene TRBJ2-1; TCRdb calls TRBD2, which cannot be checked without DNA. CDR3 length: 15 residues. CDR1 DFQATT and CDR2 SNEGSKA come from the germline V gene (reference sequence). CDR3 loop: CSAGSTAGDDNEQFF.

The chain is built from TRBV20-1 and TRBJ1-6. CDR1 DFQATT and CDR2 SNEGSKA come from the germline V gene (reference sequence). The CDR3 is 13 amino acids. The CDR3 region is CSARDRQNSPLHF.

The chain has TRBV20-1 and TRBJ1-2; the TCRdb call, TRBD1, lacks DNA for checking. Germline lookup yields CDR1 DFQATT and CDR2 SNEGSKA (reference sequence). This CDR3 is 13 amino acids long. The CDR3 sequence: CSARAQRGGGYTF.

The chain combines TRBV20-1 with TRBJ1-1; the TCRdb call, TRBD1, lacks DNA for checking. Germline CDR1 is DFQATT and CDR2 is SNEGSKA (reference sequence). The CDR3 is 14 amino acids. CDR3 region: CSATPGGSNTEAFF.

The CDR3 region is CASSFYIAGSAYNEQFF. The chain carries TRBV5-6 and TRBJ2-1; TCRdb indicates TRBD2, and absent DNA this call remains unverified. The germline gives CDR1 SGHDT, CDR2 YYEEEE. The CDR3 extends over 17 amino acids.

This chain connects TRBV7-9 to TRBJ2-1; lacking DNA, the TRBD1 call made by TCRdb goes unchecked. The CDR3 is 15 amino acids. The germline CDR1 and CDR2 sequences are SEHNR and FQNEAQ (reference sequence). CDR3: CASSSSGTGSPEQFF.

The chain has TRBV6-5 and TRBJ1-6; TCRdb returns TRBD1, unconfirmable since there is no DNA. This CDR3 is 15 amino acids long. The germline V gene encodes CDR1 MNHEY and CDR2 SVGAGI. The CDR3 spells CASSYSSDSANNLHF.